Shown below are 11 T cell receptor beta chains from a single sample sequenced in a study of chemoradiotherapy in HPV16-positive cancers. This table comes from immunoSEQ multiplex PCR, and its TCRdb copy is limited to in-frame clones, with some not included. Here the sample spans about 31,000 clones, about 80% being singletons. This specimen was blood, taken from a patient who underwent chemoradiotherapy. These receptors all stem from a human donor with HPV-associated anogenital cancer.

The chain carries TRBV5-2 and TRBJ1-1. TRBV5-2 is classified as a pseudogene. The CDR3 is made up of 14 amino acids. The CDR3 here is CASSQELTLTEAFF. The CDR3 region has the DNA TGCGCCAGCAGCCAAGAGCTCACCCTCACTGAAGCTTTCTTT.

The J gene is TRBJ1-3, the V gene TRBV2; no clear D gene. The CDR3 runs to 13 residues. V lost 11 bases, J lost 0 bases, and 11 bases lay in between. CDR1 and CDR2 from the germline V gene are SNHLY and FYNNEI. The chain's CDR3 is CASRLDSGNTIYF. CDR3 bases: TGTGCCTCAAGACTGGACTCTGGAAACACCATATATTTT.

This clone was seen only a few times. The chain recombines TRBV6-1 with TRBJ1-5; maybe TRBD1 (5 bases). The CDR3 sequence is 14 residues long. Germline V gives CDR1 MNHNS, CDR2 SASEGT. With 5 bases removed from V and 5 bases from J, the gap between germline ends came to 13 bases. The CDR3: CASSTGPGDQPQHF. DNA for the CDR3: TGTGCCAGCAGTACAGGTCCGGGGGATCAGCCCCAGCATTTT.

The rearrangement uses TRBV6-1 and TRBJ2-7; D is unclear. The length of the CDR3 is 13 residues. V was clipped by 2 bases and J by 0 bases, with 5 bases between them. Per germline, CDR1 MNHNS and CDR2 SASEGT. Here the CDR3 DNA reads TGTGCCAGCAGTGAAACCCTCTCCTACGAGCAGTACTTC. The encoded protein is CASSETLSYEQYF.

The CDR3 protein is CASSRHISEQETQYF. CDR3 nucleotide sequence: TGTGCCAGCAGCCGCCACATTAGTGAGCAAGAGACCCAGTACTTC. The chain has TRBV5-4 and TRBJ2-5; D is ambiguous. Germline CDR1 is SGHNT and CDR2 is YYREEE (reference sequence). V was cut by 4 bases and J by 2 bases, with 15 bases left in between. This CDR3 region has 15 residues. The complete variable domain, with remaining parts taken from reference TRBV5-4 and TRBJ2-5, reads ETGVTQSPTHLIKTRGQQVTLRCSSQSGHNTVSWYQQALGQGPQFIFQYYREEENGRGNFPPRFSGLQFPNYSSELNVNALELDDSALYLCASSRHISEQETQYFGPGTRLLVL.

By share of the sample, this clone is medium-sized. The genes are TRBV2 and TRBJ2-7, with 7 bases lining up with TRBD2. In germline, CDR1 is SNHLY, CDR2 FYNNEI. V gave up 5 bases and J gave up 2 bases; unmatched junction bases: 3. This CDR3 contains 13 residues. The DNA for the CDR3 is TGTGCCAGCAGTCAAGGACTAGCCTACGAGCAGTACGTC. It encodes CASSQGLAYEQYV.

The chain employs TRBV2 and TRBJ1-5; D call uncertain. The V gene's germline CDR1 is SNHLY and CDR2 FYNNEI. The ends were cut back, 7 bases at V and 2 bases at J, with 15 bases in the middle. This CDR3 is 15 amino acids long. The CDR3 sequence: CASTYSPGGNQPQHF. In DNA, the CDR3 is TGTGCCAGCACCTACTCGCCTGGGGGCAATCAGCCCCAGCATTTT.

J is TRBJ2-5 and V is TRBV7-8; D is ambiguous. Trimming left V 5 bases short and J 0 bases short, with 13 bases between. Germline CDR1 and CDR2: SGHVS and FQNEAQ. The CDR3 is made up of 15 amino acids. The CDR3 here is CASSADSQYQETQYF. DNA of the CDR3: TGTGCCAGCAGCGCTGACTCCCAGTACCAAGAGACCCAGTACTTC.

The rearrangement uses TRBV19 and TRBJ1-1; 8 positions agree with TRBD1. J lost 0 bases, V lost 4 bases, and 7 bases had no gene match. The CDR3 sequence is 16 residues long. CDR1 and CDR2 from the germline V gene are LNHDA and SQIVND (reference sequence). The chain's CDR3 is CASSTRQGPMNTEAFF. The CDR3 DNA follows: TGTGCCAGTAGTACCCGACAGGGGCCAATGAACACTGAAGCTTTCTTT.

The CDR3 DNA sequence: TGTGCCAGCACAAGCCCGTCCGGGGAGACCCAGTACTTC. It specifies CASTSPSGETQYF. The chain carries TRBV2 and TRBJ2-5; D call uncertain. Trimming took 7 bases from V and 5 from J, leaving 14 bases between them. This CDR3 has 13 residues. Germline V gives CDR1 SNHLY, CDR2 FYNNEI. Variable domain in full (rest from reference TRBV2 and TRBJ2-5): EPEVTQTPSHQVTQMGQEVILRCVPISNHLYFYWYRQILGQKVEFLVSFYNNEISEKSEIFDDQFSVERPDGSNFTLKIRSTKLEDSAMYFCASTSPSGETQYFGPGTRLLVL.

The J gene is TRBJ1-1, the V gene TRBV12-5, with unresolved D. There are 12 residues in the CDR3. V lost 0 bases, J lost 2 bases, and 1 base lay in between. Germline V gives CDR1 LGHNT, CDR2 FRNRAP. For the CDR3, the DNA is TGTGCTAGTGGTTTGGTAAACACTGAAGCTTTCTTT. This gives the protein CASGLVNTEAFF. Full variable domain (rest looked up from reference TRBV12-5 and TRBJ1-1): DARVTQTPRHKVTEMGQEVTMRCQPILGHNTVFWYRQTMMQGLELLAYFRNRAPLDDSGMPKDRFSAEMPDATLATLKIQPSEPRDSAVYFCASGLVNTEAFFGQGTRLTVV.